The present entry profiles one T cell receptor beta chain with its context. TCRdb keeps only in-frame clones here, not all; method: immunoSEQ multiplex PCR. This sample carries 9,500 to 15,000 clones, around 81% of them seen once, and the ten largest clones take around 0.96%. This record belongs to a study of chemoradiotherapy in HPV16-positive cancers. This CDR3 has 16 amino acids. Germline values: CDR1 SGHDT, CDR2 YYEEEE. With V trimmed by 2 bases and J by 5 bases, 6 bases remained unmatched. The chain carries TRBV5-6 and TRBJ2-1, with 11 bases fitting TRBD2. The clonotype was recovered from a human donor with HPV-associated anogenital cancer. Collection of the sample occurred from a patient who underwent chemoradiotherapy. The CDR3 loop reads CASSFEGTSGNNEQFF. The CDR3 DNA reads as TGTGCCAGCAGCTTTGAGGGGACTAGCGGTAACAATGAGCAGTTCTTC.